These 3 T cell receptor beta chains originate from one sample sequenced in a study of shared clonotypes between healthy human individuals. Sequencing was performed with immunoSEQ multiplex PCR; in TCRdb, only in-frame clones are kept and a portion is missing. The sample records more than 2 million clones, about 94% being singletons. Naive CD8 isolation took CD45RO-negative cells positively selected for CCR7 and excluded terminally differentiated effector memory CD45RA+ cells. Sequenced input: naive CD8+ T cells from PBMCs. Every receptor here comes from a man between 18 and 29 years old in good health. Some clones in this sample may be carry-over from other donors' samples.

J is TRBJ2-7 and V is TRBV9, with 7 positions matching TRBD1. CDR1 SGDLS and CDR2 YYNGEE come from the germline V gene. Unmatched junction bases numbered 9, after V lost 3 bases and J lost 3 bases. This CDR3 has 15 residues. CDR3 bases: TGTGCCAGCAGCGCGTGGCCGGGACAGCACTACGAGCAGTACTTC. As protein: CASSAWPGQHYEQYF.

The sample holds one count of this clone. The chain recombines TRBV7-8 with TRBJ2-7; D is unclear. The CDR3 extends over 14 amino acids. From germline, CDR1 is SGHVS and CDR2 FQNEAQ. V was trimmed by 3 bases and J by 4 bases, leaving 13 bases between them. The CDR3 loop reads CASSFRASSYEQYF. The CDR3 DNA reads TGTGCCAGCAGCTTTAGGGCCAGCAGTTACGAGCAGTACTTC.

The chain joins TRBV27 to TRBJ2-7; 14 bases are shared with TRBD2. Germline CDR1 and CDR2: MNHEY and SMNVEV (reference sequence). Trimming cost V 3 bases and J 2 bases; bases outside gene matches: 6. This CDR3 has 17 residues. CDR3 DNA sequence: TGTGCCAGCAGTTTTCTCGGGACTAGCGGGGGTACCTACGAGCAGTACTTC. Translated: CASSFLGTSGGTYEQYF.